Described below is a single T cell receptor beta chain sequence and its context. Germline lookup yields CDR1 SGHTA and CDR2 FQGNSA. The CDR3 covers 14 residues. Trimming took 1 base from V and 8 from J, leaving 14 bases between them. The sample comes from a study of blood T cell repertoires in COVID-19. Clones were read by immunoSEQ multiplex PCR, and TCRdb kept only the in-frame ones, dropping some. The table lists around 300,000 clones, roughly nine tenths of them singletons. The sample comprised PBMCs or T cells enriched from blood (not recorded which). The receptor was derived from a woman between 18 and 29 years old who had recovered from COVID-19. This rearrangement joins TRBV7-2 to TRBJ1-2; D unclear. As DNA, the CDR3 is TGTGCCAGCAGCTTAGTTTCGGCAGGATGGGGCTACACCTTC. It yields the protein CASSLVSAGWGYTF.